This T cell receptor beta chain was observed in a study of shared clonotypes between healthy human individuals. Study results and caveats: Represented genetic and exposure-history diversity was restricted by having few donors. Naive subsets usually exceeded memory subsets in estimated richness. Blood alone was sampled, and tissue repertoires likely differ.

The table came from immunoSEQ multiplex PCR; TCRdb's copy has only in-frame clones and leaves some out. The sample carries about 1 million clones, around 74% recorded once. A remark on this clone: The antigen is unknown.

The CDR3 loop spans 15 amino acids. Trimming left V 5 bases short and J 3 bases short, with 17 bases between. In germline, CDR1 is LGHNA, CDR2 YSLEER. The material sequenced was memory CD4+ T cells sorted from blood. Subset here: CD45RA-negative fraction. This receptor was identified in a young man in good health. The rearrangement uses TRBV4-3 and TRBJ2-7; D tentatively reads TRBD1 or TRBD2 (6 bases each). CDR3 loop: CASSFAGQVVYEQYF. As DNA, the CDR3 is TGCGCCAGCAGCTTCGCGGGACAAGTTGTCTACGAGCAGTACTTC.